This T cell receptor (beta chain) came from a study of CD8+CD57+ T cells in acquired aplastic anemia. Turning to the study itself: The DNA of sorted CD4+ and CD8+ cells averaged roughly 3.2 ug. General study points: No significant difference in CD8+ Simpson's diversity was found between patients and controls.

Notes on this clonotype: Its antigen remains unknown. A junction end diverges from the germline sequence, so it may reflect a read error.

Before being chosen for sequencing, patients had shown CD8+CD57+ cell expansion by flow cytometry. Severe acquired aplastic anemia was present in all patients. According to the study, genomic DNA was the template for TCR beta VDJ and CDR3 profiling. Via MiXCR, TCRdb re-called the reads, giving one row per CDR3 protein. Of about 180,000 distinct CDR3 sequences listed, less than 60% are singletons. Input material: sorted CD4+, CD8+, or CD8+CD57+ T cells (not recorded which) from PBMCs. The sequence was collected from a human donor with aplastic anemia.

DNA of the CDR3: TGTGCCAGCAGCTTGCGTCAAACAGGAAACACTGGAGCTTTCTTT. Translated: CASSLRQTGNTGAFF. The rearrangement uses TRBV5-4 and TRBJ1-1; TRBD1 might be the D (5 bases). The CDR3 totals 15 residues. Germline V gene lookup returns CDR1 SGHNT and CDR2 YYREEE (reference sequence).